This entry lists 27 T cell receptor beta chains sequenced from one sample in a study of blood T cells in healthy people across ages. Alongside a J-beta primer mix, a sample-barcoded 5' primer served in a second PCR lasting about 7 to 11 cycles. TCRdb reanalysed the 5' RACE reads using MiXCR and keeps one entry per CDR3 protein. The table has fewer than 900,000 distinct CDR3 sequences, more than 40% seen once. Sequencing was done on a sample of blood. The receptors originated from an older woman in good health.

This clonotype appeared a few times. This chain connects TRBV20-1 to TRBJ2-7; D is possibly TRBD2 (7 bases). The J call may be in error: the DNA end matches TRBJ2-5 better. Looked up from germline, CDR1 is DFQATT and CDR2 is SNEGSKA (reference sequence). The CDR3 is 13 residues long. CDR3 in DNA: TGCAGTGCTGGCGGGGGCTGGAGAGAGACCCAGTACTTC. Its protein product is CSAGGGWRETQYF.

This chain links TRBV30 with TRBJ2-3; 8 positions agree with TRBD1. Germline V gene sequence: CDR1 GTSNPN, CDR2 SVGIG (reference sequence). This CDR3 region has 13 residues. J gave up 0 bases and V 4 bases, and 0 bases lay outside the gene matches. CDR3 nucleotides: TGTGCCTGGACAGGGGGCAGCACAGATACGCAGTATTTT. Its translation: CAWTGGSTDTQYF.

The table lists this clonotype with a few counts. This chain joins TRBV7-6 and TRBJ2-5; TRBD1 matches at 7 bases. The germline CDR1 and CDR2 sequences are SGHVS and FNYEAQ. The CDR3 is made up of 14 amino acids. V shed 6 bases and J 0 bases; nucleotides not matched to a gene: 4. The CDR3 spells CASRQTGYQETQYF. CDR3 in DNA: TGTGCCAGCAGGCAGACAGGGTACCAAGAGACCCAGTACTTC.

Ten or more counts support this clonotype. J is TRBJ2-7 and V is TRBV4-2, with D perhaps being TRBD1 or TRBD2 (5 bases each). The germline CDR1 and CDR2 sequences are LGHNA and YNFKEQ. This CDR3 has 13 residues. V lost 0 bases, J lost 5 bases, and 8 bases lay in between. The chain's CDR3 is CASSQDREHEQYF. In DNA form, the CDR3 reads TGTGCCAGCAGCCAAGACAGGGAGCACGAGCAGTACTTC.

This clonotype was seen at least ten times. This chain joins TRBV25-1 and TRBJ2-7, with D possibly being TRBD1 or TRBD2 (5 bases each). V lost 0 bases and J lost 3, with 9 bases in between. The germline V gene has CDR1 MGHDK and CDR2 SYGVNS. The CDR3 consists of 14 residues. The CDR3 reads CASSEYPGSYEQYF. DNA of the CDR3: TGTGCCAGCAGTGAATATCCAGGGAGCTACGAGCAGTACTTC.

The chain couples TRBV28 to TRBJ1-2, with 9 bases lining up with TRBD1. V shed 6 bases, J shed 8 bases, and the junction held 16 bases outside the gene matches. This CDR3 is built from 16 residues. Per the germline V gene, CDR1 is MDHEN and CDR2 is SYDVKM. DNA for the CDR3: TGTGCCAGCAGCCCCTCGTCCGGGACAGGGATGGTGGGCTACACCTTC. Amino acid sequence: CASSPSSGTGMVGYTF.

V gene TRBV29-1 combines with J gene TRBJ2-5, with D possibly matching TRBD1 (5 bases). This CDR3 is 12 amino acids long. The germline gives CDR1 SQVTM, CDR2 ANQGSEA. Between the trimmed V and J ends, which lost 6 bases and 2 bases, there was a span of 10 bases. The CDR3 here is CSVTPGQETQYF. The CDR3 DNA sequence: TGCAGCGTCACCCCAGGGCAAGAGACCCAGTACTTC.

This clonotype turned up a few times. V and J are TRBV5-1 and TRBJ2-7, with a weak D call TRBD2 (6 bases). The CDR3 contains 16 residues. Per the germline V gene, CDR1 is SGHRS and CDR2 is YFSETQ. V was clipped by 0 bases and J by 3 bases, with 16 bases between them. Here the CDR3 DNA reads TGCGCCAGCAGCTTGGGACTTCCGGGACTTCTCTACGAGCAGTACTTC. Protein sequence: CASSLGLPGLLYEQYF.

This clonotype has more than one count but fewer than ten. V is TRBV27 and J is TRBJ2-7; D is perhaps TRBD1 (5 bases). The CDR3 consists of 12 residues. Germline V gene data show CDR1 as MNHEY and CDR2 as SMNVEV (reference sequence). The V end was cut by 6 bases, the J end by 4 bases, with 10 bases between. CDR3 sequence: CASRGLVYEQYF. CDR3 nucleotide sequence: TGTGCCAGCAGGGGGCTGGTTTACGAGCAGTACTTC.

The CDR3 region has the DNA TGTGCCAGCAGCTTCTGGCAGAACTACGAGCAGTACTTC. This translates into CASSFWQNYEQYF. J is TRBJ2-7 and V is TRBV5-8; D uncertain. Trimming removed 2 bases from V and 3 bases from J, with 9 bases in between. Per germline, CDR1 SGHTS and CDR2 YDEGEE. The CDR3 sequence is 13 residues long.

The chain carries TRBV7-2 and TRBJ1-5, with D perhaps matching TRBD1 (5 bases). The CDR3 is 14 amino acids. V shed 5 bases and J shed 4 bases, with 12 bases lying between them. Germline loops: CDR1 SGHTA, CDR2 FQGNSA. CDR3 residues: CASSPQGGNQPQHF. The CDR3 coding sequence is TGTGCCAGCAGCCCCCAGGGAGGTAATCAGCCCCAGCATTTT.

The rearrangement uses TRBV15 and TRBJ2-7; the match to TRBD2 covers 14 bases. The CDR3 length is 20 residues. Germline V CDR1 and CDR2: LNHNV, YYDKDF (reference sequence). V lost 0 bases and J lost 0; bases outside the gene matches: 10. The CDR3 DNA reads TGTGCCACCAGCAGAGATGCGGGACTAGCGGGAGTCCGGAGCTCCTACGAGCAGTACTTC. It specifies CATSRDAGLAGVRSSYEQYF.

The V and J genes are TRBV7-9 and TRBJ2-5; TRBD1 or TRBD2 may be the D gene (6 bases each). Per germline, CDR1 SEHNR and CDR2 FQNEAQ (reference sequence). V shed 7 bases and J shed 4 bases, with 13 bases lying between them. CDR3 length: 13 amino acids. The CDR3 is CASTVGGTETQYF. In DNA form, the CDR3 reads TGTGCCAGCACCGTGGGGGGCACAGAGACCCAGTACTTC.

This clonotype was counted at least ten times. This chain connects TRBV7-3 to TRBJ2-3, with 8 bases aligning to TRBD1. With 5 bases clipped from V and 3 bases from J, the junction kept 7 bases outside the gene matches. The germline V gene encodes CDR1 SGHTA and CDR2 FQGTGA. This CDR3 comprises 15 residues. The CDR3, as DNA: TGTGCCAGCAGCCCCGACAGGGGAAGGACAGATACGCAGTATTTT. Its protein is CASSPDRGRTDTQYF.

This clonotype was counted between two and nine times. This chain uses TRBV5-1 with TRBJ2-2; D might be TRBD1 or TRBD2, each matching 6 bases. Trimming took off 0 bases at V and 5 bases at J, with 17 bases between the two ends. The CDR3 loop spans 17 amino acids. Germline V gene data show CDR1 as SGHRS and CDR2 as YFSETQ. CDR3 sequence: CASSLAWSGAQTGELFF. In DNA, the CDR3 is TGCGCCAGCAGCTTGGCTTGGTCGGGGGCGCAAACCGGGGAGCTGTTTTTT.

The chain uses TRBV7-9 and TRBJ2-7; possibly TRBD2 for D (6 bases). CDR3 length: 14 amino acids. V was pared by 1 base and J by 6 bases, with 13 bases between. Looked up from germline, CDR1 is SEHNR and CDR2 is FQNEAQ (reference sequence). The CDR3 nucleotides read TGTGCCAGCAGCTTAGAGGGTCAAGCGGGCGAGCAGTACTTC. Its protein product is CASSLEGQAGEQYF.

There are a few counts of this clonotype. The chain recombines TRBV7-2 with TRBJ2-7; 14 bases line up with TRBD2. The CDR3 is 18 residues long. Germline V gene sequence: CDR1 SGHTA, CDR2 FQGNSA. J lost 5 bases, V lost 5 bases, and 14 bases had no gene match. CDR3 nucleotide sequence: TGTGCCAGCAGCACCCCCGGGACTAGCGGGGGCATTAGCAACGAGCAGTACTTC. Translating gives CASSTPGTSGGISNEQYF.

The chain joins TRBV20-1 to TRBJ1-4; tentative D call: TRBD1 (6 bases). With 4 bases removed from V and 5 bases from J, the gap between germline ends came to 14 bases. This CDR3 spans 14 amino acids. Germline lookup yields CDR1 DFQATT and CDR2 SNEGSKA (reference sequence). The CDR3 sequence: CSANGGFYNEKLFF. CDR3 coding DNA: TGCAGTGCTAACGGGGGCTTCTACAATGAAAAACTGTTTTTT.

The count of this clonotype is one. V is TRBV7-3 and J is TRBJ2-1; maybe TRBD1 (6 bases). Germline V lookup: CDR1 SGHTA, CDR2 FQGTGA. This CDR3 is 14 amino acids long. The V end was cut by 4 bases, the J end by 7 bases, with 14 bases between. CDR3 in DNA: TGTGCCAGCAGCTCCCGGACAGAATTGAATGAGCAGTTCTTC. It specifies CASSSRTELNEQFF.

The chain joins TRBV2 to TRBJ2-7; no clear D gene. CDR1 and CDR2 (germline): SNHLY, FYNNEI. The CDR3 length is 11 residues. The V and J ends lost 5 bases and 10 bases respectively, with 12 bases between them. The CDR3 here is CASSNSWAQYF. CDR3 DNA sequence: TGTGCCAGCAGTAATAGTTGGGCCCAGTACTTC. The full variable domain, with the rest looked up from reference TRBV2 and TRBJ2-7, is EPEVTQTPSHQVTQMGQEVILRCVPISNHLYFYWYRQILGQKVEFLVSFYNNEISEKSEIFDDQFSVERPDGSNFTLKIRSTKLEDSAMYFCASSNSWAQYFGPGTRLTVT.

The chain is built from TRBV18 and TRBJ1-1; D remains ambiguous. The germline gives CDR1 KGHSH, CDR2 LQKENI. Trimming stripped 2 bases from V and 1 base from J, with 8 bases between. The CDR3 covers 14 residues. The CDR3 DNA reads as TGTGCCAGCTCACCAACAGCCGCGAACACTGAAGCTTTCTTT. It yields the protein CASSPTAANTEAFF.

This sequence joins TRBV20-1 and TRBJ2-1, with D possibly being TRBD1 or TRBD2 (5 bases each). The better agreement between TRBJ2-7 and the DNA end casts doubt on the J call. Germline CDR1 reads DFQATT; CDR2 reads SNEGSKA (reference sequence). The CDR3 is 12 amino acids. The CDR3, as DNA: TGCAGTGCTAGAGAATTCAGGGACGGGCAGTACTTC. Translated, it gives CSAREFRDGQYF.

In this sample, this clonotype turned up a few times. The J gene is TRBJ2-7, the V gene TRBV20-1; no reliable D call. The V gene lost 6 bases and the J gene lost 1 base, with 10 bases spanning the gap. From germline, CDR1 is DFQATT and CDR2 SNEGSKA (reference sequence). This CDR3 is built from 12 residues. As DNA, the CDR3 is TGCAGTGCCGGCAGAGTTTCCTACGAGCAGTACTTC. Amino acid sequence: CSAGRVSYEQYF.

This clonotype showed up many times. The genes are TRBV29-1 and TRBJ1-6; D perhaps matches TRBD1 (5 bases). V gave up 2 bases and J gave up 9 bases, with 20 bases separating them. CDR1 and CDR2 (germline): SQVTM, ANQGSEA. This CDR3 region has 16 residues. CDR3 in DNA: TGCAGCGTTGAAATGGGGGAGGGGACCCAAGGTTCACCCCTCCACTTT. This translates into CSVEMGEGTQGSPLHF. The full variable domain, rest sourced from reference TRBV29-1 and TRBJ1-6, is SAVISQKPSRDICQRGTSLTIQCQVDSQVTMMFWYRQQPGQSLTLIATANQGSEATYESGFVIDKFPISRPNLTFSTLTVSNMSPEDSSIYLCSVEMGEGTQGSPLHFGNGTRLTVT.

This clonotype was picked up many times. The chain employs TRBV27 and TRBJ2-7; 7 bases line up with TRBD2. This CDR3 comprises 14 residues. Germline-derived CDR1 and CDR2 are MNHEY and SMNVEV (reference sequence). V dropped 10 bases and J dropped 5; count of bases not matched to a gene: 14. The CDR3 sequence is CATKRDSVGDEQYF. CDR3 coding DNA: TGTGCCACCAAGCGGGATTCCGTCGGGGACGAGCAGTACTTC.

This clonotype has a handful of counts. The genes are TRBV6-2 or TRBV6-3 and TRBJ2-3, with 14 bases lining up with TRBD2. Looked up from germline, CDR1 is MNHEY and CDR2 is SVGEGT. The CDR3 consists of 17 residues. J lost 8 bases, V lost 6 bases, and 13 bases had no gene match. As DNA, the CDR3 is TGTGCCAGCAGCCTCTCGGGACTAGCGGGAGAGAGGGGTACGCAGTATTTT. Protein product: CASSLSGLAGERGTQYF.

The genes are TRBV7-9 and TRBJ2-1; weak D call: TRBD2 (7 bases). The CDR3 length is 15 residues. V was clipped by 5 bases and J by 3 bases, with 14 bases between them. Germline CDR1 and CDR2: SEHNR and FQNEAQ (reference sequence). This chain's CDR3 is CASSPRGALYNEQFF. CDR3 DNA: TGTGCCAGCAGCCCCCGGGGGGCCCTCTACAATGAGCAGTTCTTC.